Presented here are 19 T cell receptor beta chains from one specimen sequenced in a study of CD8+ T cells in alopecia areata. The treatment: oral pan-JAK inhibitor, 5-10 mg twice daily. RNA, once extracted, was reverse transcribed into cDNA for use as the sequencing template. Only in-frame clones appear in the TCRdb table, and some are missing; sequencing was by immunoSEQ multiplex PCR. The sample lists 150,000 to 200,000 clones; approximately 57% were seen once. Source: CD4+ T cells sorted from blood, taken at week 24, from a patient treated with tofacitinib. The receptors here all came from a human donor with alopecia areata.

The rearrangement joins TRBV29-1 to TRBJ1-2; 9 bases fit TRBD1. J lost 4 bases, V lost 6 bases, and 6 bases had no gene match. CDR3 length: 13 residues. Germline V CDR1 and CDR2: SQVTM, ANQGSEA. The CDR3 loop reads CSVTGGPTYGYTF. The CDR3, as DNA: TGCAGCGTCACAGGGGGCCCGACCTATGGCTACACCTTC.

The chain uses TRBV10-3 and TRBJ2-3, with a possible D match to TRBD2 (6 bases). The CDR3 length is 14 residues. V dropped 2 bases and J dropped 1 base, with 7 bases sitting between them. Germline values: CDR1 ENHRY, CDR2 SYGVKD. The CDR3 bases are TGTGCCATCAGTGAGACGGGAGGCACAGATACGCAGTATTTT. Translated: CAISETGGTDTQYF.

The rearrangement links TRBV6-5 to TRBJ1-1; no firm D call. The CDR3 contains 12 residues. The V and J ends lost 5 bases and 4 bases respectively, with 8 bases between them. Germline CDR1 MNHEY, CDR2 SVGAGI. The DNA of the CDR3 is TGTGCCAGCAGTAAAGGGCGCACTGAAGCTTTCTTT. Its translation: CASSKGRTEAFF.

The J gene is TRBJ2-5, the V gene TRBV29-1; 8 bases are shared with TRBD1. Germline assignment: CDR1 SQVTM and CDR2 ANQGSEA. After removal of 0 bases from V and 5 bases from J, the junction contained 17 bases not matched to a gene. The CDR3 extends over 18 amino acids. The CDR3 DNA reads as TGCAGCGTTGAAGACCGGACAGGGCCCAAAGTCGAGGGCGAGACCCAGTACTTC. Protein product: CSVEDRTGPKVEGETQYF.

The rearrangement links TRBV4-2 to TRBJ2-6; no firm D call. V was trimmed by 0 bases and J by 1 base, leaving 13 bases between them. CDR1 and CDR2 (germline): LGHNA, YNFKEQ. CDR3 length: 18 amino acids. This chain's CDR3 is CASSQDRFLVSGANVLTF. The CDR3 DNA reads TGTGCCAGCAGCCAAGATCGGTTCTTAGTTTCTGGGGCCAACGTCCTGACTTTC.

The rearrangement joins TRBV30 to TRBJ1-1; 7 bases fit TRBD1. Germline V gene sequence: CDR1 GTSNPN, CDR2 SVGIG (reference sequence). Trimming at V came to 8 bases and at J to 0 bases, leaving 9 bases not matched to a gene. This CDR3 region has 14 residues. The CDR3 nucleotides are TGTGCCCGGGAGGGGGGGACAGTGAACACTGAAGCTTTCTTT. This gives the protein CAREGGTVNTEAFF.

The J gene is TRBJ1-5, the V gene TRBV5-1; the D gene is possibly TRBD1 (6 bases). The V end was cut by 0 bases, the J end by 5 bases, with 9 bases between. Germline V gene data show CDR1 as SGHRS and CDR2 as YFSETQ. This CDR3 contains 14 residues. The CDR3 coding sequence is TGCGCCAGCAGCTTGGGGGCAGGGGATCAGCCCCAGCATTTT. Translating it yields CASSLGAGDQPQHF.

The chain combines TRBV19 with TRBJ1-2, with 7 bases lining up with TRBD1. Trimming took 8 bases from V and 2 from J; bases not matched to a gene: 11. CDR3 size: 15 residues. Germline CDR1 is LNHDA and CDR2 is SQIVND (reference sequence). The CDR3 protein is CASRTTGRGNYGYTF. The CDR3 region has the DNA TGTGCCAGTCGCACGACAGGGAGAGGGAACTATGGCTACACCTTC.

This chain connects TRBV7-9 to TRBJ1-6; 8 bases align to TRBD1. V was clipped by 5 bases and J by 10 bases; unmatched bases: 10. The CDR3 totals 15 residues. CDR1 and CDR2 from the germline V gene are SEHNR and FQNEAQ (reference sequence). CDR3 protein: CASSRWTGRDSPLHF. The CDR3 DNA reads TGTGCCAGCAGCCGCTGGACAGGGAGAGACTCACCCCTCCACTTT.

This rearrangement joins TRBV30 to TRBJ2-1; 9 nucleotides align to TRBD2. Germline CDR1 reads GTSNPN; CDR2 reads SVGIG (reference sequence). This CDR3 is built from 12 residues. J was trimmed by 15 bases and V by 2 bases; bases with no gene match: 8. The CDR3 coding sequence is TGTGCCTGGAGTTTAAGAGCGGGGGGCCTGTTCTTC. Its translation: CAWSLRAGGLFF.

The V gene is TRBV30, the J gene TRBJ1-5; weak D call: TRBD1 (5 bases). Trimming left V 2 bases short and J 5 bases short, with 13 bases between. Germline V gene lookup returns CDR1 GTSNPN and CDR2 SVGIG (reference sequence). The CDR3 covers 14 residues. The CDR3 DNA sequence: TGTGCCTGGAGTCTCTACAGGTTCCATCAGCCCCAGCATTTT. Its translation is CAWSLYRFHQPQHF. Complete variable domain (other parts from reference TRBV30 and TRBJ1-5): SQTIHQWPATLVQPVGSPLSLECTVEGTSNPNLYWYRQAAGRGLQLLFYSVGIGQISSEVPQNLSASRPQDRQFILSSKKLLLSDSGFYLCAWSLYRFHQPQHFGDGTRLSIL.

CDR3 amino acids: CASSQNDRDAFF. CDR3 DNA: TGCGCCAGCAGCCAGAATGACAGGGACGCTTTCTTT. The chain is built from TRBV5-1 and TRBJ1-1; 7 nucleotides match TRBD1. The CDR3 consists of 12 residues. Germline CDR1 SGHRS, CDR2 YFSETQ. The V and J ends lost 4 bases and 11 bases, in that order; junction bases with no gene match: 8.

The CDR3 DNA follows: TGTGCCAGCAGGATGCAGGGCAAAGCTTTCTTT. Translation gives CASRMQGKAFF. The rearrangement links TRBV6-5 to TRBJ1-1; a weak D match, TRBD1 (5 bases). CDR1 and CDR2 from the germline V gene are MNHEY and SVGAGI. The CDR3 totals 11 residues. V shed 6 bases and J shed 9 bases, with 11 bases lying between them.

This clone was recorded a few times. The chain recombines TRBV14 with TRBJ1-1, with D tentatively TRBD1 (5 bases). Germline CDR1 and CDR2: SGHDN and FVKESK. There are 13 residues in the CDR3. The V end lost 4 bases, the J end lost 9 bases, and 15 bases lay between the germline ends. As DNA, the CDR3 is TGTGCCAGCAGCCCTGGGGGTACCTGGCAAGCTTTCTTT. This gives the protein CASSPGGTWQAFF.

This clone appeared a few times. One end of the junction varies from germline; a read error may be responsible. V and J are TRBV10-3 and TRBJ1-1, with 7 nucleotides matching TRBD1. This CDR3 contains 15 residues. The germline V gene encodes CDR1 ENHRY and CDR2 SYGVKD. The CDR3 DNA sequence: TGTGCCATCAGCCTGGGAATGACAGGGAACGCTGAAGCTTTCTTT. Its translation: CAISLGMTGNAEAFF.

Details on this clone: Possible read error: a much larger clone is one base away. The genes are TRBV11-3 and TRBJ1-3; D gene uncertain. CDR1 and CDR2 (germline): SGHNT, YENEEA. V shed 2 bases and J shed 0 bases, with 5 bases lying between them. There are 14 residues in the CDR3. The CDR3 region is CASSLTSSGNTIYF. CDR3 in DNA: TGTGCCAGCAGCTTAACAAGCTCTGGAAACACCATATATTTT.

In regard to this clone: At one boundary the junction diverges from the germline segment, which might be a read error. V gene TRBV7-9 combines with J gene TRBJ2-2, with a possible D match to TRBD2 (7 bases). The CDR3 is 17 amino acids. The germline gives CDR1 SEHNR, CDR2 FQNEAQ (reference sequence). Here the CDR3 reads CASSLVRGGPNSGELFF. Here the CDR3 DNA reads TGTGCCAGCAGCTTAGTAAGGGGGGGCCCGAACTCCGGGGAGCTGTTTTTT.

The chain has TRBV7-3 and TRBJ2-3; D tentatively fits TRBD1 or TRBD2 (5 bases each). V dropped 2 bases and J dropped 2 bases, with 14 bases sitting between them. There are 16 residues in the CDR3. The germline V gene encodes CDR1 SGHTA and CDR2 FQGTGA. Here the CDR3 DNA reads TGTGCCAGCAGCTTACAACCCGGGACCGTCACAGATACGCAGTATTTT. Amino acid sequence: CASSLQPGTVTDTQYF.

The V gene is TRBV7-9, the J gene TRBJ1-1; 10 bases map to TRBD1. The ends lost 3 bases at V and 10 bases at J; junction bases unmatched: 5. The CDR3 covers 13 residues. CDR1 is SEHNR and CDR2 is FQNEAQ in the germline V gene (reference sequence). Here the CDR3 reads CASSLKTGGSAFF. Written as DNA, the CDR3 is TGTGCCAGCAGCTTGAAGACAGGGGGCTCAGCTTTCTTT.